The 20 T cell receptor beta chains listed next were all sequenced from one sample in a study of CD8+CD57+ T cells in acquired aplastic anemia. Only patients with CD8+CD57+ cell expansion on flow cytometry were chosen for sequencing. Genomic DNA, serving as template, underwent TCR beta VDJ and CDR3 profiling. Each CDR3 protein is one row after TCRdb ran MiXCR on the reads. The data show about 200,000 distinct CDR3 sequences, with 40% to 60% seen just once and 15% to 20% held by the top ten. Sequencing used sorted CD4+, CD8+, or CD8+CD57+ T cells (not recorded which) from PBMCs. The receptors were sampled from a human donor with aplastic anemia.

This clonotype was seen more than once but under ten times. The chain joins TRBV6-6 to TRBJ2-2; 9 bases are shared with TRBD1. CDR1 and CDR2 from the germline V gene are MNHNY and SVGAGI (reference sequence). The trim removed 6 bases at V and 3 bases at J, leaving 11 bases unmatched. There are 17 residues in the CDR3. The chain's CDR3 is CASSQAGTGRYTGELFF. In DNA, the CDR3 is TGTGCCAGCAGCCAGGCTGGGACAGGGCGGTACACCGGGGAGCTGTTTTTT.

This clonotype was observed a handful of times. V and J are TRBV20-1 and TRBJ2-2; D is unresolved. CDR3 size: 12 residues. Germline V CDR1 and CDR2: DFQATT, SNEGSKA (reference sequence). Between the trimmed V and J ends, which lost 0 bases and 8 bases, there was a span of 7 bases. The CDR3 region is CSARDVTGELFF. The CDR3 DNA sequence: TGCAGTGCTAGAGATGTTACAGGGGAGCTGTTTTTT.

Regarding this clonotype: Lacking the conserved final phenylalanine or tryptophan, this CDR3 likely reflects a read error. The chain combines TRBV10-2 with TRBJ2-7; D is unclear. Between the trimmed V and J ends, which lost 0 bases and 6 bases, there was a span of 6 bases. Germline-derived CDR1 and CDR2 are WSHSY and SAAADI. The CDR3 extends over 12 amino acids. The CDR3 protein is CASSESMFEQYL. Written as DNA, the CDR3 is TGCGCCAGCAGTGAGTCGATGTTCGAGCAGTACCTC.

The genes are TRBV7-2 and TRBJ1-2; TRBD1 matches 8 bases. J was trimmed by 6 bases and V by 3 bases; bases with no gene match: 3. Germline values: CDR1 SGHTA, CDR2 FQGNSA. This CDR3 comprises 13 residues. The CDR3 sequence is CASSLQGADGYTF. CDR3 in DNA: TGTGCCAGCAGCTTGCAGGGGGCGGATGGCTACACCTTC.

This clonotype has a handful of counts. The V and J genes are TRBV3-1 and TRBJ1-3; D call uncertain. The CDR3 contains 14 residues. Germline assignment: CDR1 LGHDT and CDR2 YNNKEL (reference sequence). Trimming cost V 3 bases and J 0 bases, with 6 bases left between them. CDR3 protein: CASSQGPSGNTIYF. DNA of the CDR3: TGTGCCAGCAGCCAGGGCCCCTCTGGAAACACCATATATTTT.

CDR3 sequence (DNA): TGTGCCAGCAGCCTAACGATTTCGGGTTTAAGGAATTCACCCCTCCACTTT. Its protein is CASSLTISGLRNSPLHF. V usage is TRBV5-6 and J usage is TRBJ1-6; D not resolved. The CDR3 loop spans 17 amino acids. V lost 4 bases and J 7 bases, leaving 21 bases between the germline ends. The germline gives CDR1 SGHDT, CDR2 YYEEEE.

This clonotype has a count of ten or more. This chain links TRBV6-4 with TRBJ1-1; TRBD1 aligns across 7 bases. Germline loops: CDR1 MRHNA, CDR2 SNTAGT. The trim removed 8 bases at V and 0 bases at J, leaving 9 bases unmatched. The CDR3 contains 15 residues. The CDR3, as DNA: TGTGCCAGCCGCCGGGACAGTTCTATGAACACTGAAGCTTTCTTT. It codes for CASRRDSSMNTEAFF.

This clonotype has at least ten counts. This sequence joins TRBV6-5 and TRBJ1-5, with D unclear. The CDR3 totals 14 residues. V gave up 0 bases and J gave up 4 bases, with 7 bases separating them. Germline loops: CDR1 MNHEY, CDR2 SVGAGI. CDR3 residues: CASSYSRSNQPQHF. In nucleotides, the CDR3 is TGTGCCAGCAGTTACTCGAGGTCGAATCAGCCCCAGCATTTT.

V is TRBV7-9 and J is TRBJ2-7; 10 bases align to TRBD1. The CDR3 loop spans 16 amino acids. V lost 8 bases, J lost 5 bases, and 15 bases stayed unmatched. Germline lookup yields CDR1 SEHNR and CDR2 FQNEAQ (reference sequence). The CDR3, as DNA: TGTGCCAGCGGCCGATCCGGGACAGGGGTGAGACACGAGCAGTACTTC. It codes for CASGRSGTGVRHEQYF. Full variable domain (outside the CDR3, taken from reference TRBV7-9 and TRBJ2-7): DTGVSQNPRHKITKRGQNVTFRCDPISEHNRLYWYRQTLGQGPEFLTYFQNEAQLEKSRLLSDRFSAERPKGSFSTLEIQRTEQGDSAMYLCASGRSGTGVRHEQYFGPGTRLTVT.

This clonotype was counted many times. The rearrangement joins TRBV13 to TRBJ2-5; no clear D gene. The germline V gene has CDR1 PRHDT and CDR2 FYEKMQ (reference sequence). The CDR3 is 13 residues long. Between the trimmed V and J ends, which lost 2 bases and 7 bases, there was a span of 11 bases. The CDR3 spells CASSLKESLTQYF. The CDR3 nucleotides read TGTGCCAGCAGCTTAAAAGAGAGTTTGACCCAGTACTTC.

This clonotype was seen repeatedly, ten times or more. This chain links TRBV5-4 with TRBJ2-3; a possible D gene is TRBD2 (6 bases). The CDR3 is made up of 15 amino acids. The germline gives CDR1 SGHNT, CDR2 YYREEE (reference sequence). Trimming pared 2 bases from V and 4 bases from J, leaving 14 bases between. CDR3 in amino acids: CASSFRRGGADTQYF. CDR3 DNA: TGTGCCAGCAGCTTCAGGAGGGGCGGCGCAGATACGCAGTATTTT.

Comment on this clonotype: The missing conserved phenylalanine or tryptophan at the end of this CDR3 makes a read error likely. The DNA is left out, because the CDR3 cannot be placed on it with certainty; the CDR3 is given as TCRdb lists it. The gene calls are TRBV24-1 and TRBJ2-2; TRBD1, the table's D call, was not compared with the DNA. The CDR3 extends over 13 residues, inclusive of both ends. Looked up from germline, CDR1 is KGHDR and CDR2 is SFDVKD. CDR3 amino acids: CATSARATGELLS.

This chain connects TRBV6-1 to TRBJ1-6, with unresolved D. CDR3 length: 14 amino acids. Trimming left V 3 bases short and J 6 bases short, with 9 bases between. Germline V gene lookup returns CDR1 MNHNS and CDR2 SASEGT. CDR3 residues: CASSDRMVNSPLHF. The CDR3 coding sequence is TGTGCCAGCAGTGACAGGATGGTTAATTCACCCCTCCACTTT.

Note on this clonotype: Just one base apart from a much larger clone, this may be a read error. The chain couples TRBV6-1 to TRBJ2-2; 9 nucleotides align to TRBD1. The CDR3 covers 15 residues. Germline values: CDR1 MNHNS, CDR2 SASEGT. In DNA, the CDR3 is TGTGCCAGCAGTGAAGGACAGGGGGGAGGCGGGGAGCTGATTTTT. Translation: CASSEGQGGGGELIF.

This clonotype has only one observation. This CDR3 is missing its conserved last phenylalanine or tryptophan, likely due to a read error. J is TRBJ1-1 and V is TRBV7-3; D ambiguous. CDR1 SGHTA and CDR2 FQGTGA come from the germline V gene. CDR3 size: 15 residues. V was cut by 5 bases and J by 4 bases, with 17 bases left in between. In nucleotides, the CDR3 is TGTGCCAGCAGCCAAGAACAGTCTGGGATCACTGAAGCTTTCTCT. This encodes CASSQEQSGITEAFS.

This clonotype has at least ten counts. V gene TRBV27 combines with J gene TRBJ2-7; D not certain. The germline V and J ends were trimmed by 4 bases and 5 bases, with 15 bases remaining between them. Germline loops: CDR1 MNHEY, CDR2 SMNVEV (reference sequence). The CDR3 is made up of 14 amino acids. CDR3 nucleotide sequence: TGTGCCAGCAGTTCGTACAGTGGGTCGGACGAGCAGTACTTC. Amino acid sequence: CASSSYSGSDEQYF.

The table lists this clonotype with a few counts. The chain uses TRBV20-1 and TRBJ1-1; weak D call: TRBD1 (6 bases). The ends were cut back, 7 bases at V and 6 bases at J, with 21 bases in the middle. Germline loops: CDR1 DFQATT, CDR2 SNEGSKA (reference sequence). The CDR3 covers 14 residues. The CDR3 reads CSVRGFEGFPEAFF. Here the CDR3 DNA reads TGCAGTGTCAGGGGCTTCGAGGGATTCCCTGAAGCTTTCTTT.

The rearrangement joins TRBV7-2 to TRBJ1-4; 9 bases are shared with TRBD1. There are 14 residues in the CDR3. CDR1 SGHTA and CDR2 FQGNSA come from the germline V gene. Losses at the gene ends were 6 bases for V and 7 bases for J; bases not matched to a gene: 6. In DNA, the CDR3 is TGTGCCAGCAGGGTCGACAGGGGGAGTGAAAAACTGTTTTTT. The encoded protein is CASRVDRGSEKLFF.

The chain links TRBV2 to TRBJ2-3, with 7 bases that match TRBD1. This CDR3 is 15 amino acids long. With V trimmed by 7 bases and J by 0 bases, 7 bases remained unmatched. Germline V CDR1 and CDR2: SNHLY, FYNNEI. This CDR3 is CASTRQGTSTDTQYF. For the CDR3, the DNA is TGTGCCAGCACTAGACAGGGTACTAGCACAGATACGCAGTATTTT.

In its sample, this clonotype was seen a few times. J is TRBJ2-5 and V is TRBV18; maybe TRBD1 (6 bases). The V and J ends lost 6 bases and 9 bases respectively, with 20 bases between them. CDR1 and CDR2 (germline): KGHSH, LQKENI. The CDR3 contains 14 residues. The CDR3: CASSYRDTVVAQYF. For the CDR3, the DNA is TGTGCCAGCTCGTACCGGGACACGGTTGTCGCCCAGTACTTC.